What follows are 13 T cell receptor beta chains derived from one specimen sequenced in a study of cytomegalovirus exposure and HLA in healthy donors (dated by TCRdb to the late 2010s). Receptor libraries were prepared by the immunoSEQ multiplex PCR assay. The multiplex PCR relied on a mix of 60 forward primers for TCR Vbeta segments and 13 reverse primers for TCR Jbeta segments. TCRdb's version of the immuneACCESS table is confined to in-frame rearrangements and falls short of the full clone set. An unresolved V gene accounts for under half of the shortfall where checked; the remainder is of unknown origin. The sample yields over 150,000 clones; 87% were counted once. The ten most abundant clones make up more than 0.7% of the sample. Sequencing was done on a sample of PBMCs. Receptor source: a woman aged 30 to 39 in good health and CMV-seronegative.

The V call is TRBV6-1, the J call TRBJ2-7, with 9 bases matching TRBD1. Germline CDR1 and CDR2: MNHNS and SASEGT. The V segment lost 5 bases and the J segment 9 bases; nucleotides outside the gene matches: 8. The CDR3 is made up of 13 amino acids. The chain's CDR3 is CASSTGDRDRQYF. DNA for the CDR3: TGTGCCAGCAGTACCGGGGACAGGGACCGGCAGTACTTC.

The V call is TRBV27, the J call TRBJ2-3, with 8 bases that match TRBD2. The CDR3 runs 15 residues. V shed 5 bases and J 2 bases; nucleotides not matched to a gene: 6. Germline CDR1 and CDR2: MNHEY and SMNVEV (reference sequence). As DNA, the CDR3 is TGTGCCAGCAGTCCTTTAGCGGGGAACACAGATACGCAGTATTTT. Translating gives CASSPLAGNTDTQYF.

The chain employs TRBV7-2 and TRBJ1-2, with a tentative D call TRBD1 (6 bases). CDR3 length: 14 residues. The V end was cut by 5 bases, the J end by 5 bases, with 15 bases between. Looked up from germline, CDR1 is SGHTA and CDR2 is FQGNSA. For the CDR3, the DNA is TGTGCCAGCAGCCCCACAGGGATTATGTATGGCTACACCTTC. It translates to CASSPTGIMYGYTF.

V and J are TRBV7-9 and TRBJ2-1; 10 bases match TRBD2. V lost 1 base, J lost 8 bases, and 5 bases stayed unmatched. Germline V lookup: CDR1 SEHNR, CDR2 FQNEAQ (reference sequence). The CDR3 is 15 amino acids. The CDR3 spells CASSLERGGTYEQFF. The CDR3 region has the DNA TGTGCCAGCAGCTTAGAGCGGGGGGGAACTTATGAGCAGTTCTTC.

This clone was observed a few times. This chain joins TRBV6-1 and TRBJ1-1; no clear D. This CDR3 contains 15 residues. Germline CDR1 and CDR2: MNHNS and SASEGT. The V end was cut by 1 base, the J end by 0 bases, with 9 bases between. The CDR3 region has the DNA TGTGCCAGCAGTGAAGGTACAGTTATGAACACTGAAGCTTTCTTT. Translation: CASSEGTVMNTEAFF.

This clone was seen only a few times. The J gene is TRBJ1-1, the V gene TRBV5-1, with 7 nucleotides matching TRBD1. V gave up 2 bases and J gave up 1 base; unmatched junction bases: 5. CDR1 is SGHRS, CDR2 YFSETQ, per germline. This CDR3 has 15 residues. CDR3: CASSFGTVPNTEAFF. In nucleotides, the CDR3 is TGCGCCAGCAGCTTCGGGACAGTCCCGAACACTGAAGCTTTCTTT.

Points on this clone: The germline gene is not matched at one end of the junction; a read error may be the cause. Other DNA sequences of this sample code for an identical CDR3. The chain is built from TRBV5-1 and TRBJ2-5; 9 bases match TRBD1. This CDR3 has 16 residues. Germline CDR1 reads SGHRS; CDR2 reads YFSETQ. In DNA form, the CDR3 reads TGCGCCAGCAGCTCCACCACAGGGGGCCTAGAAGAGACCCAATACTTC. Translated, it gives CASSSTTGGLEETQYF.

The J gene is TRBJ1-2, the V gene TRBV25-1, with D perhaps TRBD1 (5 bases). Trimming removed 5 bases from V and 4 bases from J, with 11 bases in between. The CDR3 has 13 amino acids. Germline loops: CDR1 MGHDK, CDR2 SYGVNS. The DNA for the CDR3 is TGTGCCAGCAGTTCTGACAGCTCCTATGGCTACACCTTC. Residues: CASSSDSSYGYTF.

The chain links TRBV5-5 to TRBJ2-7, with 10 positions matching TRBD2. Germline V gene lookup returns CDR1 SGHKS and CDR2 YYEKEE (reference sequence). J lost 3 bases, V lost 2 bases, and 2 bases had no gene match. This CDR3 is 14 amino acids long. CDR3 DNA sequence: TGTGCCAGCAGCTTTGGGACTAGCGTCTACGAGCAGTACTTC. Residues: CASSFGTSVYEQYF.

The chain employs TRBV6-6 and TRBJ2-1; the D gene is possibly TRBD2 (5 bases). Germline-derived CDR1 and CDR2 are MNHNY and SVGAGI (reference sequence). This CDR3 is 15 amino acids long. Trimming took off 6 bases at V and 0 bases at J, with 12 bases between the two ends. CDR3 DNA: TGTGCCAGCAGAAAAGCGGATTTCTCCTACAATGAGCAGTTCTTC. Translation: CASRKADFSYNEQFF.

This chain connects TRBV5-4 to TRBJ2-1, with 9 nucleotides matching TRBD2. Trimming cost V 5 bases and J 5 bases; bases outside gene matches: 5. The CDR3 runs 14 residues. CDR1 is SGHNT and CDR2 is YYREEE in the germline V gene (reference sequence). CDR3 DNA sequence: TGTGCCAGCAGGGGTGGCGGGAGGGACAATGAGCAGTTCTTC. Protein: CASRGGGRDNEQFF.

The gene calls are TRBV30 and TRBJ2-1; 13 bases align to TRBD2. CDR3 length: 19 amino acids. The V segment lost 0 bases and the J segment 10 bases; nucleotides outside the gene matches: 18. Germline CDR1 reads GTSNPN; CDR2 reads SVGIG (reference sequence). The CDR3 DNA is TGTGCCTGGAGTGTACTAGCGGGAGGGCCGGAAAGAGGTAGGGGGGAGCAGTTCTTC. Translating gives CAWSVLAGGPERGRGEQFF.

This clone occurred a few times. This chain connects TRBV5-1 to TRBJ1-1, with a possible D match to TRBD1 (5 bases). Germline V CDR1 and CDR2: SGHRS, YFSETQ. The CDR3 is 11 amino acids. The V gene lost 5 bases and the J gene lost 8 bases, with 10 bases spanning the gap. CDR3 nucleotides: TGCGCCAGCAGAGCAGGGAGGGAAGCTTTCTTT. Protein product: CASRAGREAFF.